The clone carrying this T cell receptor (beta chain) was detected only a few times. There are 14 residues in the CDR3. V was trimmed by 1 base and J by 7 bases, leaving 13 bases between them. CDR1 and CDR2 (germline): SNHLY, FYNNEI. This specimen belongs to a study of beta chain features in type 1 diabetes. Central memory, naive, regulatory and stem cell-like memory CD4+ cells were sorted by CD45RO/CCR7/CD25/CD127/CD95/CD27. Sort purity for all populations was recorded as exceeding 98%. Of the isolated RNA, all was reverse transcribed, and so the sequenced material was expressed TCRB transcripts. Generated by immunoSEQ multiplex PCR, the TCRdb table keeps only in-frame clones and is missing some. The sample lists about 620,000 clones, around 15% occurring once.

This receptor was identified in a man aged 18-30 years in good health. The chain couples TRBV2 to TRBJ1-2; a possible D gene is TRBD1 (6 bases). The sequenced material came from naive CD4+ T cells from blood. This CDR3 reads CASSEEGQGFGYTF. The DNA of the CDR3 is TGTGCCAGCAGTGAAGAGGGTCAGGGGTTTGGCTACACCTTC.